These 4 T cell receptor beta chains originate from one sample sequenced in a study of cytomegalovirus exposure and HLA in healthy donors. The PCR had 60 Vbeta and 13 Jbeta primers. Sequenced by immunoSEQ multiplex PCR; TCRdb stores in-frame clones only, minus some. The sample contains about 170,000 clones, approximately 77% of which appear only once. The specimen sequenced was PBMCs. These receptors were collected from a male donor in good health and CMV-seronegative.

This chain uses TRBV29-1 with TRBJ1-1; perhaps TRBD1 as D (6 bases). The CDR3 is made up of 14 amino acids. V was cut by 6 bases and J by 1 base, with 15 bases left in between. Germline V lookup: CDR1 SQVTM, CDR2 ANQGSEA. CDR3 sequence: CSVERGWGNTEAFF. The CDR3 DNA sequence: TGCAGCGTGGAGAGGGGGTGGGGGAACACTGAAGCTTTCTTT.

This chain joins TRBV2 and TRBJ1-3; TRBD1 might be the D (6 bases). The CDR3 spans 14 residues. Germline V gives CDR1 SNHLY, CDR2 FYNNEI. Deletions cut 2 bases from V and 3 bases from J, with 8 bases between. The CDR3 bases are TGTGCCAGCAGTGAACGGACAGTTGGAAACACCATATATTTT. Its translation: CASSERTVGNTIYF.

The chain links TRBV6-1 to TRBJ2-1, with 7 bases lining up with TRBD2. With V trimmed by 1 base and J by 1 base, 13 bases remained unmatched. This CDR3 has 19 residues. Germline V gene sequence: CDR1 MNHNS, CDR2 SASEGT. CDR3: CASSEGLARIGRSYNEQFF. As DNA, the CDR3 is TGTGCCAGCAGTGAAGGACTAGCTCGTATCGGACGTTCCTACAATGAGCAGTTCTTC.

This clone appeared once. V and J are TRBV10-3 and TRBJ2-7; D gene uncertain. This CDR3 is built from 11 residues. Germline CDR1 is ENHRY and CDR2 is SYGVKD. V lost 3 bases and J lost 7, with 7 bases in between. CDR3 sequence: CAISDLREQYF. The CDR3 DNA is TGTGCCATCAGTGATTTGCGGGAGCAGTACTTC.